This record concerns one TCR beta chain sequence. Its antigen is not known. Amplification used 60 Vbeta primers and 13 Jbeta primers. Sequencing was performed with immunoSEQ multiplex PCR; in TCRdb, only in-frame clones are kept and a portion is missing. The table has some 170,000 clones, about 81% seen once. These data are taken from a study of cytomegalovirus exposure and HLA in healthy donors. After removal of 4 bases from V and 2 bases from J, the junction contained 8 bases not matched to a gene. The CDR3 spans 15 residues. Germline assignment: CDR1 SGHNT and CDR2 YYREEE (reference sequence). The study, taken as a whole, reports: Evidence from a later analysis indicated that most CMV-associated TCR beta chains looked HLA-restricted.

The clonotype comes from a woman younger than 30 in good health and CMV-seronegative. The rearrangement joins TRBV5-4 to TRBJ2-7; 8 bases fit TRBD1. Sequences were obtained from PBMCs. CDR3 region: CASSAVQGATYEQYF. For the CDR3, the DNA is TGTGCCAGCAGCGCGGTGCAGGGGGCTACCTACGAGCAGTACTTC.